This TCR beta chain was sequenced during a study of patients and donors after allogeneic stem cell transplantation. With 3 bases removed from V and 0 bases from J, the gap between germline ends came to 8 bases. The CDR3 is 14 amino acids. The germline V gene encodes CDR1 MNHEY and CDR2 SMNVEV (reference sequence). Each CDR3 protein gets one entry after TCRdb re-called the RT-PCR reads with MiXCR. The sample consists of more than 850,000 distinct CDR3 sequences, approximately 19% of them appearing once. The clonotype comes from a human donor who was either an allogeneic HSCT recipient or a stem cell or donor lymphocyte infusion donor (not recorded which). It is not recorded whose cells these are; they may come from a transplant donor. The sample comprised blood, either unsorted or a sorted T cell fraction (not recorded which). The chain couples TRBV27 to TRBJ1-1; no definite D call. In DNA form, the CDR3 reads TGTGCCAGCAGTTTTGACCCCATGAACACTGAAGCTTTCTTT. This codes for CASSFDPMNTEAFF.